Below, one TCR beta chain is given with its context. Antigen: not known. This entry belongs to a study of cytotoxic CD8 clonotypes in ibrutinib-treated CLL. Across the study: The patients, about ten relapsed/refractory and roughly 15 treatment-naive, included 17 who were IGHV unmutated. Whole-study results and caveats: Timing of sampling differed between sustained-remission and progressing patients.

Here immunoSEQ multiplex PCR was the method, and the copy in TCRdb shows in-frame clones only, minus some. The profile shows 12,000 or so clones, less than 80% of them singletons. The V gene lost 7 bases and the J gene lost 3 bases, with 11 bases spanning the gap. Germline V gives CDR1 SGHRS, CDR2 YFSETQ. The CDR3 has 12 amino acids. The source was PBMCs, collected before ibrutinib treatment. This clonotype was sampled from a human donor with chronic lymphocytic leukemia. The chain joins TRBV5-1 to TRBJ2-7, with D maybe TRBD1 (5 bases). CDR3 bases: TGCGCCAGCGGGGCCTACGGCTACGAGCAGTACTTC. Protein: CASGAYGYEQYF.